What follows are 11 T cell receptor beta chains derived from one specimen sequenced in a study of cytotoxic CD8 clonotypes in ibrutinib-treated CLL. The table came from immunoSEQ multiplex PCR; TCRdb's copy has only in-frame clones and leaves some out. Here the sample spans roughly 150,000 clones, around nine tenths being singletons. The sequenced sample was PBMCs, obtained at disease progression, from a patient treated with ibrutinib. The receptors shown here come from a human donor with chronic lymphocytic leukemia.

This clone was seen only a few times. This chain links TRBV5-1 with TRBJ1-2; D is possibly TRBD1 (5 bases). The CDR3 runs 14 residues. Trimming removed 2 bases at V and 2 bases at J, with 10 bases between. CDR1 and CDR2 from the germline V gene are SGHRS and YFSETQ. CDR3 residues: CASSFEGRNYGYTF. Written as DNA, the CDR3 is TGCGCCAGCAGCTTTGAGGGGAGAAACTATGGCTACACCTTC.

The chain recombines TRBV11-2 with TRBJ2-5; 8 bases agree with TRBD2. The CDR3 contains 16 residues. CDR1 SGHAT and CDR2 FQNNGV come from the germline V gene. The V and J ends lost 8 bases and 5 bases, in that order; junction bases with no gene match: 16. DNA for the CDR3: TGTGCCAGCCTAGAGGGTAGCGGGACCCCTCGGGAGACCCAGTACTTC. It yields the protein CASLEGSGTPRETQYF.

This clone was detected once. V gene TRBV9 combines with J gene TRBJ1-1; D possibly corresponds to TRBD1 (6 bases). V was pared by 3 bases and J by 0 bases, with 15 bases between. Germline-derived CDR1 and CDR2 are SGDLS and YYNGEE. The CDR3 runs to 16 residues. The CDR3 bases are TGTGCCAGCAGCGCGCTACAGGGCGGGGTGAACACTGAAGCTTTCTTT. This gives the protein CASSALQGGVNTEAFF.

The CDR3 DNA is TGTGCCAGCAGCCAAGAACAGGGGCCGTACAATGAGCAGTTCTTC. Protein product: CASSQEQGPYNEQFF. The chain carries TRBV14 and TRBJ2-1, with TRBD1 matching 7 bases. Germline V gene sequence: CDR1 SGHDN, CDR2 FVKESK. J gave up 4 bases and V 0 bases, and 3 bases lay outside the gene matches. The CDR3 is 15 amino acids.

CDR3 protein: CASSLALGLADQNEQFF. The CDR3 bases are TGCGCCAGCAGCTTGGCCTTGGGACTAGCGGACCAAAATGAGCAGTTCTTC. This chain links TRBV5-1 with TRBJ2-1, with TRBD2 matching 11 bases. V lost 0 bases to trimming and J lost 7 bases; unmatched junction nucleotides: 9. This CDR3 comprises 17 residues. Germline CDR1 reads SGHRS; CDR2 reads YFSETQ.

The chain carries TRBV27 and TRBJ1-2; 9 positions match TRBD1. The germline CDR1 and CDR2 sequences are MNHEY and SMNVEV (reference sequence). With 5 bases clipped from V and 4 bases from J, the junction kept 8 bases outside the gene matches. CDR3 length: 15 residues. The CDR3 bases are TGTGCCAGCAGTCCTCCGGGACAGGGCTTCTATGGCTACACCTTC. It specifies CASSPPGQGFYGYTF.

The gene calls are TRBV9 and TRBJ2-1, with 8 bases lining up with TRBD2. The germline V gene encodes CDR1 SGDLS and CDR2 YYNGEE. There are 17 residues in the CDR3. J lost 1 base, V lost 0 bases, and 6 bases had no gene match. CDR3 protein: CASSVGPTSGSYNEQFF. The CDR3 coding sequence is TGTGCCAGCAGCGTAGGCCCTACTAGCGGTTCCTACAATGAGCAGTTCTTC.

The V call is TRBV10-3, the J call TRBJ2-7, with D possibly TRBD1 on 5 matching bases. The ends were cut back, 5 bases at V and 4 bases at J, with 12 bases in the middle. Looked up from germline, CDR1 is ENHRY and CDR2 is SYGVKD. The CDR3 totals 13 residues. CDR3 protein: CAISTSGIYEQYF. The CDR3 coding sequence is TGTGCCATCAGTACCTCAGGGATATACGAGCAGTACTTC.

V gene TRBV28 combines with J gene TRBJ2-7, with 9 bases matching TRBD2. The V segment lost 8 bases and the J segment 3 bases; nucleotides outside the gene matches: 8. Germline loops: CDR1 MDHEN, CDR2 SYDVKM. The CDR3 totals 14 residues. The CDR3 here is CASRRTSVVYEQYF. The CDR3, as DNA: TGTGCCAGCCGACGGACTAGCGTGGTCTACGAGCAGTACTTC.

The chain couples TRBV12-5 to TRBJ1-1; no clear D gene. Germline V gives CDR1 LGHNT, CDR2 FRNRAP. This CDR3 has 12 residues. The germline V and J ends were trimmed by 6 bases and 4 bases, with 9 bases remaining between them. The CDR3 region is CASGREPTEAFF. DNA for the CDR3: TGTGCTAGTGGGCGAGAACCCACTGAAGCTTTCTTT.

The chain has TRBV5-5 and TRBJ1-2; D unresolved. V was cut by 1 base and J by 2 bases, with 6 bases left in between. The germline V gene encodes CDR1 SGHKS and CDR2 YYEKEE (reference sequence). This CDR3 region has 13 residues. The CDR3 loop is CASSLSQNYGYTF. The CDR3 DNA reads as TGTGCCAGCAGCTTGTCACAGAACTATGGCTACACCTTC.